This T cell receptor (beta chain) was sequenced for a study of metastatic and nonmetastatic thyroid tumors. Study context: Across blood and tumor or nodule tissue, repertoires from malignant and benign thyroid patients were compared with one another.

MiXCR re-clonotyped the PCR reads for TCRdb. The table lists 30,000 to 35,000 clones, 25% to 30% of them singletons. Patients had received no treatment of any kind before thyroid surgery. This clone was detected ten times or more. Trimming removed 4 bases from V and 2 bases from J, with 12 bases in between. Germline V gives CDR1 LGHDT, CDR2 YNNKEL (reference sequence). The CDR3 contains 15 residues. This receptor was taken from a female donor with papillary thyroid cancer or a benign thyroid nodule (not recorded which). Some clones in this sample may be carry-over from other donors' samples. The chain employs TRBV3-1 and TRBJ1-3; a weak D match, TRBD1 (5 bases). The sequencing input was blood. CDR3 sequence: CASSLGTETGNTIYF. CDR3 DNA: TGTGCCAGCAGCCTAGGGACCGAGACTGGAAACACCATATATTTT.